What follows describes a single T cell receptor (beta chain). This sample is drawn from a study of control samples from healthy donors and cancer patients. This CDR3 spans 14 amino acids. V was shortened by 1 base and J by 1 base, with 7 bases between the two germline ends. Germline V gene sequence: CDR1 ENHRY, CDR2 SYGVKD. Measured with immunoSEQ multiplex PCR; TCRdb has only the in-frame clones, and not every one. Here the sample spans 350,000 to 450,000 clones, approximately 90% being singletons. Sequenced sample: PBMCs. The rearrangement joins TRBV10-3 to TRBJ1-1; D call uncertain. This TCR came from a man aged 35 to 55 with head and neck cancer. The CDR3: CAISEYPGNTEAFF. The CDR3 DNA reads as TGTGCCATCAGTGAGTATCCAGGGAACACTGAAGCTTTCTTT.